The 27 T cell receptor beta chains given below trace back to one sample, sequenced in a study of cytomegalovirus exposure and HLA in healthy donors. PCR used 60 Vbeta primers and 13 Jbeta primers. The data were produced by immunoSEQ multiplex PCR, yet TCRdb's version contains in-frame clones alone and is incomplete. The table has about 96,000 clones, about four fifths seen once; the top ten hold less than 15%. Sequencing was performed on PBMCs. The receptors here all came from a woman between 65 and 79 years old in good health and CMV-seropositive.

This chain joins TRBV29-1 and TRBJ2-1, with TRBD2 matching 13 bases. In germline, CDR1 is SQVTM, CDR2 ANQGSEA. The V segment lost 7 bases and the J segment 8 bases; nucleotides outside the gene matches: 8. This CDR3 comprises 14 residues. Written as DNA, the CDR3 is TGCAGCGCTAACGGACTAGCGGGAGTCCATGAGCAGTTCTTC. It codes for CSANGLAGVHEQFF.

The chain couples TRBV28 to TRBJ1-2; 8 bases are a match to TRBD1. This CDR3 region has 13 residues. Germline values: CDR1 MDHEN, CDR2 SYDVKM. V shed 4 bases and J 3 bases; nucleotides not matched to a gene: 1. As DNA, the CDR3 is TGTGCCAGCAGTTCGGACAGGGACTATGGCTACACCTTC. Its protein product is CASSSDRDYGYTF.

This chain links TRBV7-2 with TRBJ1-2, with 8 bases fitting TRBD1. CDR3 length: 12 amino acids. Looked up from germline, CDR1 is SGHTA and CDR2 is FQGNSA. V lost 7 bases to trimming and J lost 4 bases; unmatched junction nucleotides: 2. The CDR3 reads CASTQGAYGYTF. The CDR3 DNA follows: TGTGCCAGCACCCAGGGGGCCTATGGCTACACCTTC.

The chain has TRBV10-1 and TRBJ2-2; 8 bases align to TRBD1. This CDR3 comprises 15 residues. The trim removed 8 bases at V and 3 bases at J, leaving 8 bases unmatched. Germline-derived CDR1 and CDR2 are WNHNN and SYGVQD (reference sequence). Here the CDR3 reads CASSPGQVHTGELFF. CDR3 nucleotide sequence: TGCGCCAGCTCTCCGGGACAGGTTCACACCGGGGAGCTGTTTTTT.

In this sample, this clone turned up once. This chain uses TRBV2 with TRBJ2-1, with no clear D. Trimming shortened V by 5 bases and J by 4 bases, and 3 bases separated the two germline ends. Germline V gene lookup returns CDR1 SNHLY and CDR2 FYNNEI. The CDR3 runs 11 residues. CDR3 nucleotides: TGTGCCAGCAGTCCATACAATGAGCAGTTCTTC. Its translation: CASSPYNEQFF.

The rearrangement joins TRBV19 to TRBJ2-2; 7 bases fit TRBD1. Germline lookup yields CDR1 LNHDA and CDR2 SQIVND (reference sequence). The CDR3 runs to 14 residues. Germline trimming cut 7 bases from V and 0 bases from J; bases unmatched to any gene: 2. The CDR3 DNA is TGTGCCAGTACTACAGGGGCGAACACCGGGGAGCTGTTTTTT. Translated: CASTTGANTGELFF. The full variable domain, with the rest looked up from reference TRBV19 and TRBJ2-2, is DGGITQSPKYLFRKEGQNVTLSCEQNLNHDAMYWYRQDPGQGLRLIYYSQIVNDFQKGDIAEGYSVSREKKESFPLTVTSAQKNPTAFYLCASTTGANTGELFFGEGSRLTVL.

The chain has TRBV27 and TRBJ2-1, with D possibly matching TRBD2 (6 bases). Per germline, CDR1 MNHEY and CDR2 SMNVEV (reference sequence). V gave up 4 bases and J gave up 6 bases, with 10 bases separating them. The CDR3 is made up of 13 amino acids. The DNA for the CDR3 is TGTGCCAGCAGTTGGGGGGACCTCAATGAGCAGTTCTTC. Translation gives CASSWGDLNEQFF.

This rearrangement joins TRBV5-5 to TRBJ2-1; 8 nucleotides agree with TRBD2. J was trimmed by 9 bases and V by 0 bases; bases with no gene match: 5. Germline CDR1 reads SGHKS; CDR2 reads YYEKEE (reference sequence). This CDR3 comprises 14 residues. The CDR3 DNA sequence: TGTGCCAGCAGCTTGGTAGCGGGGTACGGTGAGCAGTTCTTC. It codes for CASSLVAGYGEQFF.

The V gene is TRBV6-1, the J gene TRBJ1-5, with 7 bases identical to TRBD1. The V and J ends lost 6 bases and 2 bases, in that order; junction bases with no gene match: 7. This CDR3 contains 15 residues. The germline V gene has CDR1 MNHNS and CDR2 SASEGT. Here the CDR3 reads CASSISGTGNQPQHF. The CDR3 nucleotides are TGTGCCAGCAGCATATCCGGGACAGGCAATCAGCCCCAGCATTTT.

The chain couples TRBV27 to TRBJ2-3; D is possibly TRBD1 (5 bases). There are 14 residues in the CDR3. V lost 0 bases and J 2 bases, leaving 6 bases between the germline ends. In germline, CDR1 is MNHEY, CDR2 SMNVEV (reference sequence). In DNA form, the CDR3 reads TGTGCCAGCAGTTTATCAGGGGTCACAGATACGCAGTATTTT. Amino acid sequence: CASSLSGVTDTQYF.

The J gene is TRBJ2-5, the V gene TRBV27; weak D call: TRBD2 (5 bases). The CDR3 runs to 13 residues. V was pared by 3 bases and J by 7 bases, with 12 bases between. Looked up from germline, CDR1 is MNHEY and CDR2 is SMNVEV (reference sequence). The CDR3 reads CASSFGGSVTQYF. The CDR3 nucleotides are TGTGCCAGCAGTTTTGGTGGGAGTGTGACCCAGTACTTC.

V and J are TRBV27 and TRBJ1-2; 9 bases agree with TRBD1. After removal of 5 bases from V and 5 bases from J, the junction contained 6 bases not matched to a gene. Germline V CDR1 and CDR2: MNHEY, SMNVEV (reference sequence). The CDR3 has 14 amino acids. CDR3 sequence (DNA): TGTGCCAGCAGTCTGGACAGGGGTTATTATGGCTACACCTTC. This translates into CASSLDRGYYGYTF.

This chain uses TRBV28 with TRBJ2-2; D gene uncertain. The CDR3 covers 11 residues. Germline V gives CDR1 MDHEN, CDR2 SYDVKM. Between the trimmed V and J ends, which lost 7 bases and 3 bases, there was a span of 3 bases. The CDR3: CASTYTGELFF. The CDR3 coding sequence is TGTGCCAGCACGTACACCGGGGAGCTGTTTTTT.

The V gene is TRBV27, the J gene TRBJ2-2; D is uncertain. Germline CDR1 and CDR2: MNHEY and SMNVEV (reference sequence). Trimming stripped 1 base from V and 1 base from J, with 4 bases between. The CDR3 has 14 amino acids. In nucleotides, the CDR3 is TGTGCCAGCAGTTTATGGCAGAACACCGGGGAGCTGTTTTTT. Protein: CASSLWQNTGELFF.

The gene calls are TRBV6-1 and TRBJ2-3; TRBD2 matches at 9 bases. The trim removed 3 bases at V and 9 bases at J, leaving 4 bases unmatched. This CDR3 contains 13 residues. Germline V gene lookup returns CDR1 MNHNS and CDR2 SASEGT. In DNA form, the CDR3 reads TGTGCCAGCAGTGACCATAGCGGGAGCACGCAGTATTTT. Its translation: CASSDHSGSTQYF.

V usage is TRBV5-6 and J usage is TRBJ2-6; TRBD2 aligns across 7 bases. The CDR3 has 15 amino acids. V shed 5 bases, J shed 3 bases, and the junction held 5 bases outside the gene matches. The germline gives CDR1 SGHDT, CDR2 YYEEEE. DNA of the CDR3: TGTGCCAGCAGAATCCCGGGAGGTGGGGCCAACGTCCTGACTTTC. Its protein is CASRIPGGGANVLTF.

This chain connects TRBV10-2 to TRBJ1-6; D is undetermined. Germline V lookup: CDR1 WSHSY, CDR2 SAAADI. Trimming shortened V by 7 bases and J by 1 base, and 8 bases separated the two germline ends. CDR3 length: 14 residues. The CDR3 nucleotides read TGCGCCAGCATCGGCGGGTCCTATAATTCACCCCTCCACTTT. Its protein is CASIGGSYNSPLHF.

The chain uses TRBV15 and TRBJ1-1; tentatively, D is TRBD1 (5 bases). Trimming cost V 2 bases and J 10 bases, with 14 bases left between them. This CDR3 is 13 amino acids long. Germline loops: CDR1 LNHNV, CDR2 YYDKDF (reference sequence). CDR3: CATSRNQPGGAFF. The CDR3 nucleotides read TGTGCCACCAGCAGAAATCAACCGGGGGGAGCTTTCTTT. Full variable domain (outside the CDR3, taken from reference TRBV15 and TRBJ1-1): DAMVIQNPRYQVTQFGKPVTLSCSQTLNHNVMYWYQQKSSQAPKLLFHYYDKDFNNEADTPDNFQSRRPNTSFCFLDIRSPGLGDTAMYLCATSRNQPGGAFFGQGTRLTVV.

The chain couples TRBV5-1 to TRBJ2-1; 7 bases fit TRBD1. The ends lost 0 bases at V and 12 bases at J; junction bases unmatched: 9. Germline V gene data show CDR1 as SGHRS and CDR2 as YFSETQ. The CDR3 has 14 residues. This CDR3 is CASSLGQGGLGQFF. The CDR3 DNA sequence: TGCGCCAGCAGCTTGGGACAGGGTGGCTTGGGGCAGTTCTTC.

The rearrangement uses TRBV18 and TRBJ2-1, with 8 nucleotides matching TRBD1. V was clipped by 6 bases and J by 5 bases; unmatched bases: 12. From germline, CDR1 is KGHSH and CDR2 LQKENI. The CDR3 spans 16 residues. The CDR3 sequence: CASSLIPGTGNNEQFF. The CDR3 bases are TGTGCCAGCTCTCTCATCCCCGGGACAGGTAACAATGAGCAGTTCTTC.

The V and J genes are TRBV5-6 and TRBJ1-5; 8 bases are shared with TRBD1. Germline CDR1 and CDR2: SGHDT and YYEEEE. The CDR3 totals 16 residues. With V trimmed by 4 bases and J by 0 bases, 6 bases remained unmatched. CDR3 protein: CASSLRTGNSNQPQHF. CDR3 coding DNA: TGTGCCAGCAGCCTCCGGACAGGGAATAGCAATCAGCCCCAGCATTTT.

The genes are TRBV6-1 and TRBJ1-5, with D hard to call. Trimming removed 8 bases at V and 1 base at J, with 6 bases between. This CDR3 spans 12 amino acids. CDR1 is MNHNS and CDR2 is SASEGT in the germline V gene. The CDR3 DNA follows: TGTGCCAGCGGACTGAGCAATCAGCCCCAGCATTTT. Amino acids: CASGLSNQPQHF.

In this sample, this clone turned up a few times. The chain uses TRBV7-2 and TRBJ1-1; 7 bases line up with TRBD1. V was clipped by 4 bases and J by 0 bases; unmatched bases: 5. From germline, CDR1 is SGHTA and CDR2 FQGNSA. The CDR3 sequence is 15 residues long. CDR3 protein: CASSSRQGVNTEAFF. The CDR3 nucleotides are TGTGCCAGCAGCTCTCGACAGGGTGTGAACACTGAAGCTTTCTTT. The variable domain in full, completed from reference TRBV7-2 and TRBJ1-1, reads GAGVSQSPSNKVTEKGKDVELRCDPISGHTALYWYRQSLGQGLEFLIYFQGNSAPDKSGLPSDRFSAERTGGSVSTLTIQRTQQEDSAVYLCASSSRQGVNTEAFFGQGTRLTVV.

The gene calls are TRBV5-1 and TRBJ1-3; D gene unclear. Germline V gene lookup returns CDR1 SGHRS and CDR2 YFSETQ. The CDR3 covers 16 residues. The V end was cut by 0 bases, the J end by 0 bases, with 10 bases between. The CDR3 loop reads CASSLEDYSSGNTIYF. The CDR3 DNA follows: TGCGCCAGCAGCTTGGAGGACTATAGCTCTGGAAACACCATATATTTT. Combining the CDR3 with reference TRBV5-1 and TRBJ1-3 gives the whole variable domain KAGVTQTPRYLIKTRGQQVTLSCSPISGHRSVSWYQQTPGQGLQFLFEYFSETQRNKGNFPGRFSGRQFSNSRSEMNVSTLELGDSALYLCASSLEDYSSGNTIYFGEGSWLTVV.

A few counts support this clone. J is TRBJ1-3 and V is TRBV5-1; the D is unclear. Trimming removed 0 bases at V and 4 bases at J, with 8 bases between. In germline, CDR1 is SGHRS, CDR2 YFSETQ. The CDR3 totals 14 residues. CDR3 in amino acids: CASSLAGRGNTIYF. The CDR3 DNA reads TGCGCCAGCAGCTTGGCAGGCAGGGGAAACACCATATATTTT.

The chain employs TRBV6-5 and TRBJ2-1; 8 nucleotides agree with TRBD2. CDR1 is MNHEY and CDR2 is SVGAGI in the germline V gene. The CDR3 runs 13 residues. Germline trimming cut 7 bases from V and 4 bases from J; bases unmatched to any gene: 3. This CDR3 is CASNSGVYNEQFF. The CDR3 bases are TGTGCCAGCAATAGCGGGGTATACAATGAGCAGTTCTTC.

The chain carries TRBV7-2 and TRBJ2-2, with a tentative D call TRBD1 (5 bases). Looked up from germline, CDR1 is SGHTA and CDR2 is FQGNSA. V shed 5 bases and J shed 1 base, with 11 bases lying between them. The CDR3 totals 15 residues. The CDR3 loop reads CASSDKQGNTGELFF. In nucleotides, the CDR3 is TGTGCCAGCAGCGACAAGCAGGGGAACACCGGGGAGCTGTTTTTT.